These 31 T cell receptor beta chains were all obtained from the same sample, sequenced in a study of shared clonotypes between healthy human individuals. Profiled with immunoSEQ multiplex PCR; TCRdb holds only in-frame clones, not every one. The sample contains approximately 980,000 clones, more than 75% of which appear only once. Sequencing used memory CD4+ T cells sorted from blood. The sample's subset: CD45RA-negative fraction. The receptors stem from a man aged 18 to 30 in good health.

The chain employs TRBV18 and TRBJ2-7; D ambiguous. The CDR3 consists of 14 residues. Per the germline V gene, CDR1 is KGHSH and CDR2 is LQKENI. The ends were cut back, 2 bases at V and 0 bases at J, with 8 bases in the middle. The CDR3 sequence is CASSPGRLSYEQYF. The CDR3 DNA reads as TGTGCCAGCTCACCAGGCAGACTCTCCTACGAGCAGTACTTC.

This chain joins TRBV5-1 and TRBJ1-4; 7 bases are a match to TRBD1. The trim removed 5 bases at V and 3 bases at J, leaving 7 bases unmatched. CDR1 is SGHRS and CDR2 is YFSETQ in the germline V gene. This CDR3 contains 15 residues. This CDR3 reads CASSPTGTANEKLFF. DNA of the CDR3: TGCGCCAGCAGTCCTACCGGGACAGCTAATGAAAAACTGTTTTTT.

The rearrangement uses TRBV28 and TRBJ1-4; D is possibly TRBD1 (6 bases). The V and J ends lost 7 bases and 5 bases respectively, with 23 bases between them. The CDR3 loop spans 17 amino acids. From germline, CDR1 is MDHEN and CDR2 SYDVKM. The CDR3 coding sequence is TGTGCCAGCACCACCCAGGGCCCCCGGGGGCGAAATGAAAAACTGTTTTTT. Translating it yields CASTTQGPRGRNEKLFF.

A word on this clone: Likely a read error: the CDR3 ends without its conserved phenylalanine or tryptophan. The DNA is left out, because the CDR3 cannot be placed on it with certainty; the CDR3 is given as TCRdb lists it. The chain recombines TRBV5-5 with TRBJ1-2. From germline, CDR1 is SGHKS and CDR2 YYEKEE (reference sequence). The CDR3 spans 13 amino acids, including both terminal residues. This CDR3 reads CASSLVGRDGARL.

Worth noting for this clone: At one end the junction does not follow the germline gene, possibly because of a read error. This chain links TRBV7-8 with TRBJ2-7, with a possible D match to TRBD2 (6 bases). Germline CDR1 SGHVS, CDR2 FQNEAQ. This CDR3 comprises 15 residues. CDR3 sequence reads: CVSSLEGGEGYEQYF. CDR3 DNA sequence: TGTGTCAGCAGCTTAGAGGGCGGGGAAGGCTACGAGCAGTACTTC.

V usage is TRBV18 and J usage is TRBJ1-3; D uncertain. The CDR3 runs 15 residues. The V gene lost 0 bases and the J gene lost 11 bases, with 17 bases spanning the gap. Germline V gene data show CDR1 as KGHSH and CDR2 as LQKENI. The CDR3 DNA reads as TGTGCCAGCTCACCACCGGGAGGGCGGGCTGGCGCCATATATTTT. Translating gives CASSPPGGRAGAIYF.

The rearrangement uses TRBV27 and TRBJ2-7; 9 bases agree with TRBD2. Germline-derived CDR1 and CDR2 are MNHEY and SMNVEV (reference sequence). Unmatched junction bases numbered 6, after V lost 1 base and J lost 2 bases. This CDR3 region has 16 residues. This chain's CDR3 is CASSLWGRGGPYEQYF. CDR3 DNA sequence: TGTGCCAGCAGTTTATGGGGGCGGGGGGGCCCCTACGAGCAGTACTTC.

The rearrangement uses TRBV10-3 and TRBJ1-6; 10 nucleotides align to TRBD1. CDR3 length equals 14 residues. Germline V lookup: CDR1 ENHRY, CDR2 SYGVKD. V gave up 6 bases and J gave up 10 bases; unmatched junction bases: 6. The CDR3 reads CAIRTGGPGSPLHF. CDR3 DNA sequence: TGTGCCATCAGGACAGGGGGCCCGGGGTCACCCCTCCACTTT.

The CDR3 region is CASSLYGTGHGYTF. CDR3 DNA: TGTGCCAGCAGTTTATATGGGACAGGGCATGGCTACACCTTC. This chain links TRBV27 with TRBJ1-2; the match to TRBD1 covers 9 bases. The CDR3 has 14 amino acids. With V trimmed by 1 base and J by 6 bases, 3 bases remained unmatched. CDR1 MNHEY and CDR2 SMNVEV come from the germline V gene (reference sequence).

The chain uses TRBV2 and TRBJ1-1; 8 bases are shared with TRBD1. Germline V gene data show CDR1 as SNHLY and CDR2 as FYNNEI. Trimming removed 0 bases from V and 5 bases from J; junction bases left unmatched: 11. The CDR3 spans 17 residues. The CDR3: CASSEAQDRVGKTEAFF. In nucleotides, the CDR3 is TGTGCCAGCAGTGAAGCGCAGGACAGGGTCGGGAAGACTGAAGCTTTCTTT.

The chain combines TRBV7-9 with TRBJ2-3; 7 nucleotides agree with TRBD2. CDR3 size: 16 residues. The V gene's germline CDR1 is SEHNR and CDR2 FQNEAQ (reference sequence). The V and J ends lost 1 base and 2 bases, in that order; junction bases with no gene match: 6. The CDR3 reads CASSLGLADYTDTQYF. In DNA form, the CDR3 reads TGTGCCAGCAGCTTAGGGCTAGCGGACTACACAGATACGCAGTATTTT.

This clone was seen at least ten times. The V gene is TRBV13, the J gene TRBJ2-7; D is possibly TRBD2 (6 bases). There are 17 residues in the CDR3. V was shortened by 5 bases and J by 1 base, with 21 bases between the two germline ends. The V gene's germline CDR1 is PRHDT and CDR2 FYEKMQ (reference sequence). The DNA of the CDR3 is TGTGCCAGCAGCACTACAGGATCGGCGGGAACATCCTACGAGCAGTACTTC. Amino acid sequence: CASSTTGSAGTSYEQYF. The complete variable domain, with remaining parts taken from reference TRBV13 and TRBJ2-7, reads AAGVIQSPRHLIKEKRETATLKCYPIPRHDTVYWYQQGPGQDPQFLISFYEKMQSDKGSIPDRFSAQQFSDYHSELNMSSLELGDSALYFCASSTTGSAGTSYEQYFGPGTRLTVT.

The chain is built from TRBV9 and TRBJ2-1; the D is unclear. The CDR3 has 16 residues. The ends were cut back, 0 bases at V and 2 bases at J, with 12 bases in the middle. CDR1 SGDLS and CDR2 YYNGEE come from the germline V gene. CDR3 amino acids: CASSVGGFPTYNEQFF. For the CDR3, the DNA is TGTGCCAGCAGCGTAGGCGGATTCCCGACCTACAATGAGCAGTTCTTC.

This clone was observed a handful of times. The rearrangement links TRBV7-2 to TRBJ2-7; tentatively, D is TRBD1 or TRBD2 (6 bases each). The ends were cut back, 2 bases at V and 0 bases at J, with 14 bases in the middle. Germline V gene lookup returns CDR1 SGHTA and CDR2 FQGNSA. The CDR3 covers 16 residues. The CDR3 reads CASSLFEGGISYEQYF. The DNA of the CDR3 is TGTGCCAGCAGCTTATTTGAGGGGGGCATCTCCTACGAGCAGTACTTC.

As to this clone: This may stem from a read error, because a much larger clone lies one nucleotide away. CDR3 DNA: TGTGCCAGCAGCCTGACAGGGGGCCTCACTGAAGCTTTCTTT. Its translation is CASSLTGGLTEAFF. This chain uses TRBV7-2 with TRBJ1-1; 10 bases line up with TRBD1. J was trimmed by 4 bases and V by 5 bases; bases with no gene match: 4. The CDR3 totals 14 residues. The germline V gene has CDR1 SGHTA and CDR2 FQGNSA.

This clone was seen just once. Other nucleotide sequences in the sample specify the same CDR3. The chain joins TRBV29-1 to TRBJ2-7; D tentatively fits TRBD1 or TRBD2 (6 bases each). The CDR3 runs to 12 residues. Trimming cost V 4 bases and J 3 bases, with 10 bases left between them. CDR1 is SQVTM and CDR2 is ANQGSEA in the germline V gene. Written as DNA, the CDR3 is TGCAGCGTTGTACAGGGAGGCTACGAGCAGTACTTC. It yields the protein CSVVQGGYEQYF.

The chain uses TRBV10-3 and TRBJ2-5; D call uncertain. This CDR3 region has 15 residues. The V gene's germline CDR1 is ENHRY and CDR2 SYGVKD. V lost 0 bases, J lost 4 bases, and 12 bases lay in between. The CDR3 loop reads CAISESARPPETQYF. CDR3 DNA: TGTGCCATCAGTGAGTCTGCCAGGCCTCCAGAGACCCAGTACTTC.

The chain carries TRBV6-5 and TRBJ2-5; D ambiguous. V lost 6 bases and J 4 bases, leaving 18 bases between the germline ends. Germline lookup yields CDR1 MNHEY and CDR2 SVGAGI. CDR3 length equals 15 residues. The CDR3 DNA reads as TGTGCCAGCAGCCTTTTTACCACGGGCGGAGAGACCCAGTACTTC. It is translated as CASSLFTTGGETQYF.

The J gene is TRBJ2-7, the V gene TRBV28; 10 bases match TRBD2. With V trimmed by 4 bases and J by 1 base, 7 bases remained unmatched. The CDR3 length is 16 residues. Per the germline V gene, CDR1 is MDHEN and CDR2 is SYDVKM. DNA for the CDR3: TGTGCCAGCAGTTCAGGCTCTAGCGGGGGTTCCTACGAGCAGTACTTC. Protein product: CASSSGSSGGSYEQYF.

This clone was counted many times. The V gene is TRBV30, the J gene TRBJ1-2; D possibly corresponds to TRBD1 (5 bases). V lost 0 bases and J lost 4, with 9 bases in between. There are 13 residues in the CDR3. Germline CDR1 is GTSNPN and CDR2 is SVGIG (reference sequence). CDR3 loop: CAWSVKGPYGYTF. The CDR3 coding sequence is TGTGCCTGGAGTGTGAAGGGGCCCTATGGCTACACCTTC.

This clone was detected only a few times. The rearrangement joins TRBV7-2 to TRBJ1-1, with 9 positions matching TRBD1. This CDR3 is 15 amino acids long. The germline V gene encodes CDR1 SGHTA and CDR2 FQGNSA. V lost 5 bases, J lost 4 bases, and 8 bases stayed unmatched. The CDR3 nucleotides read TGTGCCAGCAGCCCGACAGGGGGGGTGGTCACTGAAGCTTTCTTT. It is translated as CASSPTGGVVTEAFF.

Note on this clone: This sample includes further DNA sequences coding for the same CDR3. The CDR3 sequence is CASSRGDTQYF. The CDR3 nucleotides read TGTGCCAGCAGTAGAGGGGATACGCAGTATTTT. This chain joins TRBV6-5 and TRBJ2-3; D is possibly TRBD2 (5 bases). From germline, CDR1 is MNHEY and CDR2 SVGAGI. Trimming took off 5 bases at V and 6 bases at J, with 6 bases between the two ends. The CDR3 length is 11 residues.

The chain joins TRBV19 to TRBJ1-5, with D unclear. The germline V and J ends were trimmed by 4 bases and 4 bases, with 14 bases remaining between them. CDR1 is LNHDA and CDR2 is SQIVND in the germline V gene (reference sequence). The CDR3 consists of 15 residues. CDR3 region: CASSTVSPFNQPQHF. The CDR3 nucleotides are TGTGCCAGTAGTACCGTATCGCCCTTTAATCAGCCCCAGCATTTT. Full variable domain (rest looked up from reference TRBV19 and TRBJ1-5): DGGITQSPKYLFRKEGQNVTLSCEQNLNHDAMYWYRQDPGQGLRLIYYSQIVNDFQKGDIAEGYSVSREKKESFPLTVTSAQKNPTAFYLCASSTVSPFNQPQHFGDGTRLSIL.

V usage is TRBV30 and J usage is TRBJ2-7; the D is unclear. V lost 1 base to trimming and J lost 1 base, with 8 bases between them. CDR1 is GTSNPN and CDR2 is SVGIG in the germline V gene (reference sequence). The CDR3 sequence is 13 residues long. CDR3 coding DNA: TGTGCCTGGAGTGAGGCCAATTCCTACGAGCAGTACTTC. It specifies CAWSEANSYEQYF. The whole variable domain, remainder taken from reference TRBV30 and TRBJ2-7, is SQTIHQWPATLVQPVGSPLSLECTVEGTSNPNLYWYRQAAGRGLQLLFYSVGIGQISSEVPQNLSASRPQDRQFILSSKKLLLSDSGFYLCAWSEANSYEQYFGPGTRLTVT.

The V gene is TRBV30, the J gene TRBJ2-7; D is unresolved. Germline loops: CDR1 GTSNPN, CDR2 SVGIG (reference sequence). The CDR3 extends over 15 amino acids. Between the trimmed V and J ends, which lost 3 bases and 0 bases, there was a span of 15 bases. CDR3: CAWRSIPTSSYEQYF. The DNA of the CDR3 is TGTGCCTGGAGGAGTATACCCACCAGCTCCTACGAGCAGTACTTC.

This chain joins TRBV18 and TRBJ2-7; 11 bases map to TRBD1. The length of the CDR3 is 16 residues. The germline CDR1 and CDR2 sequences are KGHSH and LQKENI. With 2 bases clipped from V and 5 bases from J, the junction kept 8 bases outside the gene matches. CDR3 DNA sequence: TGTGCCAGCTCACCAATCGGGACAGGGGGTAGGAACGAGCAGTACTTC. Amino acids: CASSPIGTGGRNEQYF.

The CDR3 here is CASSLGQLNTEAFF. CDR3 coding DNA: TGTGCCAGCAGTTTAGGACAGCTGAACACTGAAGCTTTCTTT. The chain carries TRBV6-5 and TRBJ1-1; possible D gene TRBD1, 6 bases. Trimming shortened V by 4 bases and J by 0 bases, and 9 bases separated the two germline ends. The germline V gene has CDR1 MNHEY and CDR2 SVGAGI. This CDR3 is built from 14 residues.

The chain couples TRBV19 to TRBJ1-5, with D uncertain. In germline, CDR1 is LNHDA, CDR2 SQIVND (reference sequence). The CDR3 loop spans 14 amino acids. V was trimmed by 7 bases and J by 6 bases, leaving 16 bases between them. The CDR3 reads CASTGISPGQPQHF. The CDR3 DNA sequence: TGTGCCAGTACCGGGATATCCCCGGGTCAGCCCCAGCATTTT.

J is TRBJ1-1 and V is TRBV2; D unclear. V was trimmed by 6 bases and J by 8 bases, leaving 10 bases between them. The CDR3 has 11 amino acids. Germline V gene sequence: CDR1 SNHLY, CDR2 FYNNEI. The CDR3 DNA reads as TGTGCCAGCAGCGGTTTCTCGGAAGCTTTCTTT. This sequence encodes CASSGFSEAFF.

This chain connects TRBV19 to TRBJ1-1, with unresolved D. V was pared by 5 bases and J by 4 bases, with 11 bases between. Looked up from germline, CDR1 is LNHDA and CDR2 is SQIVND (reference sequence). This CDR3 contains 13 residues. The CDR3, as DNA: TGTGCCAGTAGTTCTTCGCGCGGCACTGAAGCTTTCTTT. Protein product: CASSSSRGTEAFF.

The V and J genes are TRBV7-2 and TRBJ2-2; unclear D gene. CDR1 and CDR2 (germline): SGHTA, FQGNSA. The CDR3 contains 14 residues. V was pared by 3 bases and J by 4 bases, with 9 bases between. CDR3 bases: TGTGCCAGCAGCTTCTTGGGTTCCACCGGGGAGCTGTTTTTT. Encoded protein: CASSFLGSTGELFF. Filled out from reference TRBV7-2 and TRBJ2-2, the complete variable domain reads GAGVSQSPSNKVTEKGKDVELRCDPISGHTALYWYRQSLGQGLEFLIYFQGNSAPDKSGLPSDRFSAERTGGSVSTLTIQRTQQEDSAVYLCASSFLGSTGELFFGEGSRLTVL.